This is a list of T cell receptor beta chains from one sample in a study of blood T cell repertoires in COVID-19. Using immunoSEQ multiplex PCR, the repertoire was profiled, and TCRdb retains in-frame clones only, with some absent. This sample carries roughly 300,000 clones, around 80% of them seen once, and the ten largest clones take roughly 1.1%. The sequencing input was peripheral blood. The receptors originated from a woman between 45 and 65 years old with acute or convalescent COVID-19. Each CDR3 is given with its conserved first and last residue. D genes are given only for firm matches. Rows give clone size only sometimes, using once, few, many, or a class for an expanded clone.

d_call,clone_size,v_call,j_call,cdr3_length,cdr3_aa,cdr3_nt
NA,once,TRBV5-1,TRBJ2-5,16,CASSFEGEASQETQYF,TGCGCCAGCAGCTTTGAAGGGGAGGCGTCTCAAGAGACCCAGTACTTC
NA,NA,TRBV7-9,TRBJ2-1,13,CASLPTVGDEQFF,TGTGCCAGCCTACCGACGGTAGGAGATGAGCAGTTCTTC
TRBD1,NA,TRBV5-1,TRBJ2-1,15,CASSWRQGRYNEQFF,TGCGCCAGCAGCTGGCGACAGGGCCGGTACAATGAGCAGTTCTTC
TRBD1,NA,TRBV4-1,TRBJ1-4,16,CASSRTGGLLNEKLFF,TGCGCCAGCAGTCGGACAGGGGGCTTACTTAATGAAAAACTGTTTTTT
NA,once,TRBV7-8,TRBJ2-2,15,CASSLALVNTGELFF,TGTGCCAGCAGCTTAGCCCTAGTTAACACCGGGGAGCTGTTTTTT
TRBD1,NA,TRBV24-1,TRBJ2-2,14,CATSVTGGAGELFF,TGTGCCACCAGTGTTACAGGGGGAGCGGGGGAGCTGTTTTTT
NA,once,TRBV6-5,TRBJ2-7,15,CASRQAGQRTYEQYF,TGTGCCAGCCGCCAGGCCGGCCAGCGGACCTACGAGCAGTACTTC
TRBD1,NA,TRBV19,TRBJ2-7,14,CASRRDRGTYEQYF,TGTGCCAGTAGGAGGGACAGGGGGACCTACGAGCAGTACTTC
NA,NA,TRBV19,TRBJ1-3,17,CASSIRPGDVTGNTIYF,TGTGCCAGTAGTATCCGTCCGGGAGATGTTACTGGAAACACCATATATTTT
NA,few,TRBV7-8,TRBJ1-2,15,CASSLVGREPGGYTF,TGTGCCAGCAGCTTAGTCGGCCGAGAGCCGGGGGGCTACACCTTC
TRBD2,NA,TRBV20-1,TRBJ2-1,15,CSASKVAGVDNEQFF,TGCAGTGCTAGTAAAGTAGCGGGGGTTGACAATGAGCAGTTCTTC
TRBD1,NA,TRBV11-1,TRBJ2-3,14,CASSPGTGTDTQYF,TGTGCCAGCAGCCCCGGGACAGGCACAGATACGCAGTATTTT
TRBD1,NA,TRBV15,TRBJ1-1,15,CATSRTGDGNTEAFF,TGTGCCACCAGCAGAACAGGGGATGGGAACACTGAAGCTTTCTTT
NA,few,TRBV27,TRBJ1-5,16,CASSPNRGGSNQPQHF,TGTGCCAGCAGCCCGAATAGGGGGGGTAGCAATCAGCCCCAGCATTTT
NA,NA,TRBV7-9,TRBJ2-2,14,CASSPRDNTGELFF,TGTGCCAGCAGCCCCAGGGATAACACCGGGGAGCTGTTTTTT
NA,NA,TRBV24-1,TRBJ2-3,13,CATSEFSPDTQYF,TGTGCCACCAGTGAATTCTCCCCAGATACGCAGTATTTT